The 6 T cell receptor beta chains below come from one sample, sequenced in a study of CD8 T cells in ankylosing spondylitis listed by TCRdb under 2017. Broad study findings and their caveats: A TCR beta motif of eight highly homologous amino acid variants appeared characteristic of blood from ankylosing spondylitis patients.

Library preparation was by 5' RACE. TCRdb lists the instrument as Illumina HiSeq 2500. In TCRdb, the public reads were trimmed at Q25 with fastp and aligned with MiXCR, with productive beta chains retained. For every CDR3 protein sequence, its rows merge into one entry that carries the most common genes and DNA. This sample comprises 750,000 to 850,000 distinct CDR3 sequences, 10% to 15% of them detected only once. Around 0.51% of the sample is held by the ten biggest clonotypes. No antigen has been assigned to these receptors. The sample comprised blood, either unsorted or a sorted T cell fraction (not recorded which). The receptors come from a male donor with ankylosing spondylitis.

This chain links TRBV7-9 with TRBJ2-7; D tentatively reads TRBD1 or TRBD2 (5 bases each). Trimming removed 5 bases at V and 2 bases at J, with 16 bases between. The CDR3 length is 15 residues. Germline V lookup: CDR1 SEHNR, CDR2 FQNEAQ (reference sequence). As DNA, the CDR3 is TGTGCCAGCAGCAACTACCGGGACGGAGCCTACGAGCAGTACTTC. Translated: CASSNYRDGAYEQYF.

CDR3: CATSRIDYGYTF. The DNA of the CDR3 is TGTGCCACCAGCAGGATTGATTATGGCTACACCTTC. This chain links TRBV15 with TRBJ1-2; D is uncertain. Germline assignment: CDR1 LNHNV and CDR2 YYDKDF (reference sequence). V was pared by 3 bases and J by 5 bases, with 7 bases between. The CDR3 runs to 12 residues.

The chain links TRBV2 to TRBJ2-3; 15 nucleotides line up with TRBD2. The CDR3 runs to 18 residues. In germline, CDR1 is SNHLY, CDR2 FYNNEI. Losses at the gene ends were 8 bases for V and 3 bases for J; bases not matched to a gene: 12. The CDR3 is CASCRPGLAGGGTDTQYF. Here the CDR3 DNA reads TGTGCCAGCTGCCGACCGGGACTAGCGGGAGGAGGGACAGATACGCAGTATTTT.

V usage is TRBV5-1 and J usage is TRBJ2-2; 7 bases align to TRBD2. The V and J ends lost 4 bases and 5 bases, in that order; junction bases with no gene match: 11. The CDR3 has 16 amino acids. Germline V gene sequence: CDR1 SGHRS, CDR2 YFSETQ. CDR3 DNA: TGCGCCAGCAGCGCACTTGGCGGGAGTGAGACCGGGGAGCTGTTTTTT. Its translation is CASSALGGSETGELFF.

This clonotype has a count of ten or more. The rearrangement uses TRBV20-1 and TRBJ1-2; D ambiguous. Germline V gene sequence: CDR1 DFQATT, CDR2 SNEGSKA (reference sequence). V dropped 0 bases and J dropped 3 bases, with 5 bases sitting between them. This CDR3 is built from 12 residues. CDR3 nucleotides: TGCAGTGCTAGAGATTGGGACTATGGCTACACCTTC. Protein sequence: CSARDWDYGYTF.

DNA of the CDR3: TGCAGTGCTGACATCCGGGACAGGGGCCACTTAGATAATTCACCCCTCCACTTT. Its translation is CSADIRDRGHLDNSPLHF. This chain links TRBV20-1 with TRBJ1-6; 10 nucleotides line up with TRBD1. Unmatched junction bases numbered 15, after V lost 5 bases and J lost 5 bases. This CDR3 is built from 18 residues. Germline V gene data show CDR1 as DFQATT and CDR2 as SNEGSKA (reference sequence).